Sequencing of this TCR beta chain was carried out in a study of OX40 agonist ivuxolimab in advanced cancers. Study-level information: Those enrolled were about 80% male, with a mean age of roughly 60 years and ages from roughly 23 to 80.

Concerning this clone itself: Antigen: not known.

Generated by immunoSEQ multiplex PCR, the TCRdb table keeps only in-frame clones and is missing some. The table records 25,000 to 35,000 clones, 90% to 95% of them present only once. Study-level points and caveats: Clonal expansion was seen in CD4+ and CD8+ blood T cells by week 6 at 0.1 to 3.0 mg/kg. The study found that CD8+ T cells averaged more expanded clones than CD4+. The antigen specificity of the peripheral T cells (those that were expanded) was not determined.

V dropped 3 bases and J dropped 5 bases, with 7 bases sitting between them. This CDR3 spans 13 amino acids. The V gene's germline CDR1 is MNHGY and CDR2 SVAAGI. Sample: CD4+ or CD8+ T cells sorted from blood, taken in a trial of the OX40 agonist ivuxolimab. This sequence joins TRBV6-9 and TRBJ2-2; weak D call: TRBD2 (5 bases). The TCR comes from an adult with an advanced solid tumor such as melanoma, head and neck, liver or kidney cancer. The DNA of the CDR3 is TGTGCCAGCAGTTACCGGGGAACCGGGGAGCTGTTTTTT. This encodes CASSYRGTGELFF.